This T cell receptor beta chain came from a study of CD8+ T cells in alopecia areata. About the research overall: The drug, oral tofacitinib, was given to treated patients at 5 to 10 mg twice daily. Regarding the study as a whole: Between patients, shared TCR sequences were less clear than in mice. This was possibly due in part to HLA diversity in the patient population. There were many expanded lesional clones persisting in scalp and blood during tofacitinib. For patients receiving tofacitinib, scalp clonality and expanded CD8+ clones among the top 100 significantly decreased.

Sequencing templates came from extracted RNA that was reverse transcribed into cDNA. Only in-frame clones appear in the TCRdb table, and some are missing; sequencing was by immunoSEQ multiplex PCR. The sample holds roughly 200,000 clones, approximately 53% seen once. The CDR3 has 18 residues. CDR1 and CDR2 from the germline V gene are SGHRS and YFSETQ. With 2 bases removed from V and 5 bases from J, the gap between germline ends came to 25 bases. Treatment denoted: oral pan-JAK inhibitor, 5-10 mg twice daily. This clone was seen a single time. What it recognizes is unknown. Sample: CD8+ T cells sorted from blood, taken at week 24, from a patient treated with tofacitinib. This TCR was recovered from a human donor with alopecia areata. The chain has TRBV5-1 and TRBJ2-5, with D tentatively TRBD1 (8 bases). DNA for the CDR3: TGCGCCAGCAGCTTTAGTTCCCCTTACAGGGGGAGGGTCGAGACCCAGTACTTC. Translating gives CASSFSSPYRGRVETQYF.